Following are 15 T cell receptor beta chains from one sample sequenced in a study of cytomegalovirus exposure and HLA in healthy donors. In the PCR, 60 Vbeta and 13 Jbeta primers were used. Profiling relied on immunoSEQ multiplex PCR, and the TCRdb table lists in-frame clones only, not all of them. The sample yields about 160,000 clones, roughly 78% seen once. Input material: PBMCs. These receptors all stem from a man aged 40-49 years in good health and CMV-seronegative.

J is TRBJ2-3 and V is TRBV11-2; D unclear. There are 15 residues in the CDR3. Germline assignment: CDR1 SGHAT and CDR2 FQNNGV. Trimming shortened V by 5 bases and J by 2 bases, and 14 bases separated the two germline ends. DNA for the CDR3: TGTGCCAGCAGCCCCAGTGTTCAGTCCACAGATACGCAGTATTTT. It encodes CASSPSVQSTDTQYF.

The V and J genes are TRBV28 and TRBJ1-6; D unclear. V lost 2 bases and J lost 9, with 8 bases in between. Germline CDR1 MDHEN, CDR2 SYDVKM. This CDR3 is 13 amino acids long. The CDR3 DNA sequence: TGTGCCAGCAGTTTACAAACAGCTTCACCCCTCCACTTT. Residues: CASSLQTASPLHF. Full variable domain (outside the CDR3, taken from reference TRBV28 and TRBJ1-6): DVKVTQSSRYLVKRTGEKVFLECVQDMDHENMFWYRQDPGLGLRLIYFSYDVKMKEKGDIPEGYSVSREKKERFSLILESASTNQTSMYLCASSLQTASPLHFGNGTRLTVT.

The V and J genes are TRBV10-3 and TRBJ2-3, with D possibly being TRBD2 (6 bases). Germline CDR1 ENHRY, CDR2 SYGVKD. CDR3 length: 13 residues. The ends were cut back, 0 bases at V and 14 bases at J, with 15 bases in the middle. The CDR3 sequence: CAISESEGSHGYF. As DNA, the CDR3 is TGTGCCATCAGTGAGTCGGAGGGCAGTCATGGGTATTTT.

This clone was detected only a few times. Different DNA sequences within this sample yield the same CDR3. This chain connects TRBV25-1 to TRBJ2-2; a weak D match, TRBD1 (6 bases). The V end was cut by 4 bases, the J end by 6 bases, with 9 bases between. Germline V gene sequence: CDR1 MGHDK, CDR2 SYGVNS. The CDR3 is 13 residues long. CDR3 sequence reads: CASSGQGSGELFF. In nucleotides, the CDR3 is TGTGCCAGCAGTGGCCAGGGGTCCGGGGAGCTGTTTTTT.

This clone was observed once. The V call is TRBV6-4, the J call TRBJ2-1; TRBD2 matches 10 bases. CDR3 length: 15 amino acids. J was trimmed by 7 bases and V by 3 bases; bases with no gene match: 6. The germline V gene encodes CDR1 MRHNA and CDR2 SNTAGT. The CDR3 DNA reads as TGTGCCAGCAGTGAGGCTAGCGGGAGTGGAAATGAGCAGTTCTTC. Translation gives CASSEASGSGNEQFF.

The chain combines TRBV28 with TRBJ2-1; a weak D match, TRBD1 (6 bases). Trimming took off 5 bases at V and 3 bases at J, with 14 bases between the two ends. Germline V gene data show CDR1 as MDHEN and CDR2 as SYDVKM. The CDR3 contains 15 residues. CDR3 DNA sequence: TGTGCCAGCAGTCTAAGACAGGAATACTACAATGAGCAGTTCTTC. It specifies CASSLRQEYYNEQFF.

A remark on this clone: One end of the junction fails to match germline, which may point to a read error. The chain has TRBV2 and TRBJ2-5, with TRBD2 matching over 8 bases. This CDR3 has 13 residues. Germline V gene lookup returns CDR1 SNHLY and CDR2 FYNNEI. CDR3 coding DNA: TGTGCCAGCAGTCCAGCGGGAGAAGAGGCCCAGTACTTC. As protein: CASSPAGEEAQYF.

The chain has TRBV11-3 and TRBJ2-3, with TRBD2 matching over 11 bases. J lost 4 bases, V lost 5 bases, and 14 bases had no gene match. The CDR3 length is 18 residues. CDR1 is SGHNT, CDR2 YENEEA, per germline. CDR3 in DNA: TGTGCCAGCAGCCGACGGGGTAGCGGGAGGGGCGAGGCAGATACGCAGTATTTT. Residues: CASSRRGSGRGEADTQYF.

The CDR3 sequence: CASSHTSERGDTQYF. For the CDR3, the DNA is TGCGCCAGCAGCCATACTAGCGAGAGGGGAGATACGCAGTATTTT. The chain employs TRBV5-1 and TRBJ2-3; TRBD2 matches 7 bases. The CDR3 contains 15 residues. Germline V gene lookup returns CDR1 SGHRS and CDR2 YFSETQ. V dropped 4 bases and J dropped 5; count of bases not matched to a gene: 10.

This rearrangement joins TRBV5-1 to TRBJ2-3, with 7 bases lining up with TRBD2. The CDR3 is 16 residues long. V was clipped by 2 bases and J by 0 bases; unmatched bases: 6. Germline values: CDR1 SGHRS, CDR2 YFSETQ. The CDR3, as DNA: TGCGCCAGCAGCTTACTAGCGAGTACGAGCACAGATACGCAGTATTTT. It specifies CASSLLASTSTDTQYF.

The rearrangement links TRBV6-5 to TRBJ1-1; D unresolved. V was clipped by 0 bases and J by 2 bases, with 10 bases between them. Per germline, CDR1 MNHEY and CDR2 SVGAGI. This CDR3 comprises 15 residues. The CDR3 region is CASSYSITANTEAFF. CDR3 nucleotides: TGTGCCAGCAGTTACTCGATTACAGCCAACACTGAAGCTTTCTTT.

The CDR3: CAISPGAGATTDTQYF. CDR3 bases: TGTGCCATCAGCCCGGGAGCGGGAGCTACCACAGATACGCAGTATTTT. This chain uses TRBV10-3 with TRBJ2-3, with 8 bases aligning to TRBD2. The V and J ends lost 6 bases and 2 bases, in that order; junction bases with no gene match: 10. This CDR3 comprises 16 residues. CDR1 is ENHRY and CDR2 is SYGVKD in the germline V gene.

Here the CDR3 reads CASSQVGTGGYKQYF. The DNA of the CDR3 is TGCGCCAGCAGCCAAGTAGGGACAGGGGGGTACAAGCAGTACTTC. The V gene is TRBV4-1, the J gene TRBJ2-7, with 11 bases matching TRBD1. The CDR3 sequence is 15 residues long. V was clipped by 1 base and J by 8 bases; unmatched bases: 7. CDR1 is MGHRA, CDR2 YSYEKL, per germline.

The rearrangement links TRBV28 to TRBJ1-2; D is uncertain. The ends were cut back, 4 bases at V and 4 bases at J, with 25 bases in the middle. This CDR3 comprises 18 residues. Germline V gives CDR1 MDHEN, CDR2 SYDVKM. The CDR3 nucleotides are TGTGCCAGCAGTTCACTAGACCCAGGAGCTGTGTCGCGCTATGGCTACACCTTC. Amino acids: CASSSLDPGAVSRYGYTF.

V and J are TRBV30 and TRBJ2-1, with TRBD2 matching over 9 bases. Germline-derived CDR1 and CDR2 are GTSNPN and SVGIG (reference sequence). This CDR3 comprises 14 residues. V trimming: 5 bases; J trimming: 6 bases; junction bases outside the gene matches: 8. This CDR3 is CAWFRREGPNEQFF. The CDR3, as DNA: TGTGCCTGGTTCAGGCGGGAGGGTCCCAATGAGCAGTTCTTC.